This T cell receptor (beta chain) was recovered during a study of T cells in Graves' hyperthyroidism and ophthalmopathy. Study-level findings and limits: Ophthalmopathy was predicted by the model a median of about 6.5 months ahead of onset.

V was clipped by 4 bases and J by 11 bases; unmatched bases: 22. The CDR3 is 18 residues long. Germline V gene sequence: CDR1 MGHRA, CDR2 YSYEKL. Extraction of PBMCs used roughly 9.6 ml of fresh peripheral blood. On this clonotype itself: The antigen is undetermined.

Researchers took RNA transcripts and amplified the TCR beta CDR3 regions from them. During a first-round RT-PCR of the TCR CDR3, the HTBI primer set was used. TCRdb reanalysed the multiplex PCR reads using MiXCR and keeps one entry per CDR3 protein. The sample has a few hundred thousand distinct CDR3 sequences, roughly 20% seen once. Sequences were obtained from blood. J is TRBJ1-1 and V is TRBV4-1, with 10 bases identical to TRBD1. The clonotype originates from a man aged 18 to 29 with Graves' hyperthyroidism. CDR3 protein: CASSRLGDRYRDRGRAFF. The CDR3 DNA is TGCGCCAGCAGCCGATTAGGGGATAGGTACCGGGACAGGGGTCGCGCTTTCTTT.